The subject of this entry is one TCR beta chain. This specimen belongs to a study of early T cells in non-severe SARS-CoV-2 infection. TCRdb passed the 5' RACE reads through MiXCR, listing each CDR3 protein once. This sample yields about 50,000 distinct CDR3 sequences, of which approximately 12% are seen a single time; 2.5% to 3% belongs to the top ten. V shed 5 bases, J shed 5 bases, and the junction held 11 bases outside the gene matches. This CDR3 contains 15 residues. This chain connects TRBV12-3 or TRBV12-4 to TRBJ2-7; 8 bases map to TRBD1. This sample comprised whole blood, obtained at baseline. The receptor's source is an adult who was a healthcare worker with PCR-confirmed SARS-CoV-2 infection or an uninfected control (not recorded which). The CDR3 region is CASSRPGTGLHEQYF. Written as DNA, the CDR3 is TGTGCCAGCAGTAGACCCGGGACAGGTCTCCACGAGCAGTACTTC.